This is a list of T cell receptor beta chains from one sample in a study of OX40 agonist ivuxolimab in advanced cancers. Some clones are missing from TCRdb's copy, which holds only in-frame ones; the method was immunoSEQ multiplex PCR. The sample shows more than 95,000 clones, roughly 94% of them seen only once. The sequences come from CD4+ or CD8+ T cells sorted from blood, collected in a trial of the OX40 agonist ivuxolimab. The receptors stem from an adult with an advanced solid tumor such as melanoma, head and neck, liver or kidney cancer. CDR3s include the opening cysteine and the closing phenylalanine or tryptophan. The D gene is left open where the match is weak. Some rows mark clone size as missing; the rest say once, few, many or name a class of expanded clone.

CDR3nt	CDR3aa	v_gene	d_gene	abundance	j_gene
TGTGCCAGCAGTAAGGTCACCCGCGCTACCTACGAGCAGTACTTC	CASSKVTRATYEQYF	TRBV6-5	.	.	TRBJ2-7
TGTGCCAGCAGTTATTTCACCGAATCACCCCTCCACTTT	CASSYFTESPLHF	TRBV6-6	.	.	TRBJ1-6
TGTGCCAGCAGTTACCAGGACAGGGGCCCCTACGAGCAGTACTTC	CASSYQDRGPYEQYF	TRBV6-5	TRBD1	once	TRBJ2-7
TGTGCCAGTACCGAGGGCGCCGACTATGGCTACACCTTC	CASTEGADYGYTF	TRBV19	.	.	TRBJ1-2
TGCGCCAGCAGCCAAGTTTTAGGAAGTTGGACTGCCTACGAGCAGTACTTC	CASSQVLGSWTAYEQYF	TRBV4-3	.	.	TRBJ2-7
TGTGCCAGCAGTTACTCAGAGGGGACGCAGTATTTT	CASSYSEGTQYF	TRBV6-5	.	.	TRBJ2-3
TGCGCCAGCAGCTTGAACGGACGCACAGATACGCAGTATTTT	CASSLNGRTDTQYF	TRBV5-1	.	once	TRBJ2-3
TGTGCCAGCAGCTTGGGAAGGGGAAAGGGAGGTGGCTACACCTTC	CASSLGRGKGGGYTF	TRBV5-6	.	.	TRBJ1-2
TGTGCCAGCAGTAAGGACAGGGGGCCGTGGCAGCCCCAGCATTTT	CASSKDRGPWQPQHF	TRBV28	TRBD1	.	TRBJ1-5
TGTGCCAGCAGCGATAGGCAGTCCTATGGCTACACCTTC	CASSDRQSYGYTF	TRBV9	.	.	TRBJ1-2
TGTGCCAGCAGCTCGGGACTCGAACTCTACGAGCAGTACTTC	CASSSGLELYEQYF	TRBV5-6	.	.	TRBJ2-7
TGTGCCAGCAGCGCAGCGGGATCGGGGGCCACTGAAGCTTTCTTT	CASSAAGSGATEAFF	TRBV9	.	.	TRBJ1-1
TGCGCCAGCAGACAAACAGGGGGCTCGACCGGGGAGCTGTTTTTT	CASRQTGGSTGELFF	TRBV4-1	TRBD1	few	TRBJ2-2
TGTGCCAGCAGTCGAACAGCCGTCGGGGCCTACGAGCAGTACTTC	CASSRTAVGAYEQYF	TRBV6-5	.	.	TRBJ2-7
TGCGCCAGCAGTGTTGACTTTAATGGACAGGGCCATTCAGGAAACACCATATATTTT	CASSVDFNGQGHSGNTIYF	TRBV10-1	TRBD1	.	TRBJ1-3
TGTGCCAGCAGCTCAGCTTGGGACGGAAGCTACGAGCAGTACTTC	CASSSAWDGSYEQYF	TRBV7-9	.	.	TRBJ2-7
TGTGCCAGTAGTATTATGGAGGGAGTCGGAGGCTACACCTTC	CASSIMEGVGGYTF	TRBV19	.	.	TRBJ1-2
TGTGCCAGCAAGATGGGGGGGCTTGACTATGGCTACACCTTC	CASKMGGLDYGYTF	TRBV6-6	.	.	TRBJ1-2
TGTGCCAGCCGAAGGGGGTTTACCGGGGAGCTGTTTTTT	CASRRGFTGELFF	TRBV6-6	.	.	TRBJ2-2
TGTGCCAGCTCACCACCGCGCTCAGGACTAATCAACTATGGCTACACCTTC	CASSPPRSGLINYGYTF	TRBV18	.	.	TRBJ1-2
TGTGCCAGCAGCGCGGACAGTTTGGGTTCACCCCTCCACTTT	CASSADSLGSPLHF	TRBV9	.	once	TRBJ1-6
TGTGCCAGCACCCTGGCCCAATTCCAAGAGACCCAGTACTTC	CASTLAQFQETQYF	TRBV2	.	.	TRBJ2-5
TGCGCCAGCAGCTCCGGACTAGCGGGGGGTCAGGGAGATACGCAGTATTTT	CASSSGLAGGQGDTQYF	TRBV4-3	TRBD2	.	TRBJ2-3
TGCGCCAGCAGCCAAGACAGGGACCCTCTCTACGAGCAGTACTTC	CASSQDRDPLYEQYF	TRBV4-1	.	.	TRBJ2-7
TGTGCCAGTAGTATAGGTTCGGCAGGGACGCGTGGCTACACCTTC	CASSIGSAGTRGYTF	TRBV19	.	.	TRBJ1-2
TGTGCCAGCAGCTTAGGAGAACCCGGGGAGCTGTTTTTT	CASSLGEPGELFF	TRBV11-3	.	.	TRBJ2-2
TGTGCCAGTAGTATGACTTCCGGGACAGGGGGCGAAAAACTGTTTTTT	CASSMTSGTGGEKLFF	TRBV19	TRBD1	.	TRBJ1-4
TGTGCCAGCTCACCAAAAGGGAGGGTTCAGGGCACTGAAGCTTTCTTT	CASSPKGRVQGTEAFF	TRBV18	.	.	TRBJ1-1
TGTGCCAGCTCACCGGTGACAGGGGGCAATCAGCCCCAGCATTTT	CASSPVTGGNQPQHF	TRBV18	TRBD1	.	TRBJ1-5
TGTGCCAGTAGTCCCCGGACAGGGGAATGGGTTTCACCCCTCCACTTT	CASSPRTGEWVSPLHF	TRBV19	TRBD1	.	TRBJ1-6
TGTGCCAGCAGCCCGGAGACGACCAGGGCGAACACTGAAGCTTTCTTT	CASSPETTRANTEAFF	TRBV4-2	.	.	TRBJ1-1
TGTGCCAGCTCGGATGGCGGGAGCTACAATGAGCAGTTCTTC	CASSDGGSYNEQFF	TRBV6-1	TRBD2	once	TRBJ2-1
TGTGCCAGCAGCCCCCAGGGTAACACTGAAGCTTTCTTT	CASSPQGNTEAFF	TRBV7-2	.	.	TRBJ1-1
TGTGCCAGCAGCTTGGCCGCTAGCGAGGTTGAGCAGTTCTTC	CASSLAASEVEQFF	TRBV5-6	.	.	TRBJ2-1
TGTGCCAGCAGCCCTAACACAGTCTACACTGAAGCTTTCTTT	CASSPNTVYTEAFF	TRBV11-3	.	.	TRBJ1-1
TGTGCCTGGAGTGGGGCGGCCCCAGATACGCAGTATTTT	CAWSGAAPDTQYF	TRBV30	.	.	TRBJ2-3